These 27 T cell receptor beta chains originate from one sample sequenced in a study of shared clonotypes between healthy human individuals. Clones were read by immunoSEQ multiplex PCR, and TCRdb kept only the in-frame ones, dropping some. The top ten hold approximately 0.13% of the sample, which has 2 million to 2.5 million clones, 90% to 96% seen once. Sequenced material: naive CD4+ T cells sorted from blood. Subset of the sample: CD45RA+ positively selected. These receptors were obtained from a man younger than 30 in good health.

J is TRBJ2-3 and V is TRBV25-1; TRBD2 matches at 10 bases. V lost 1 base, J lost 3 bases, and 7 bases stayed unmatched. In germline, CDR1 is MGHDK, CDR2 SYGVNS. The CDR3 length is 17 residues. The CDR3 DNA follows: TGTGCCAGCAGTGAATTGGGTACTAGCGGGGTTACAGATACGCAGTATTTT. Its translation is CASSELGTSGVTDTQYF.

This CDR3 is CASSVYPTGNSYEQYF. CDR3 sequence (DNA): TGTGCCAGCAGTGTATACCCGACAGGAAACTCCTACGAGCAGTACTTC. The chain uses TRBV27 and TRBJ2-7, with TRBD1 as a possible D gene (6 bases). V was pared by 5 bases and J by 0 bases, with 17 bases between. The CDR3 consists of 16 residues. CDR1 and CDR2 from the germline V gene are MNHEY and SMNVEV (reference sequence).

The count of this clone is one. The chain carries TRBV2 and TRBJ1-2, with TRBD1 as a possible D gene (6 bases). The germline V gene encodes CDR1 SNHLY and CDR2 FYNNEI. Trimming shortened V by 8 bases and J by 3 bases, and 16 bases separated the two germline ends. There are 14 residues in the CDR3. For the CDR3, the DNA is TGTGCCAGCGCCCCCGGGGGCAGGGACTATGGCTACACCTTC. It is translated as CASAPGGRDYGYTF.

This clone was observed a single time. The genes are TRBV27 and TRBJ2-1; D may match TRBD1 or TRBD2 (5 bases each). CDR1 and CDR2 from the germline V gene are MNHEY and SMNVEV (reference sequence). There are 15 residues in the CDR3. V lost 1 base and J lost 4, with 11 bases in between. The CDR3 DNA reads as TGTGCCAGCAGTTTATTTGGGACGCAGTACAATGAGCAGTTCTTC. Its translation: CASSLFGTQYNEQFF.

Turning to this clone: In the same sample, other DNA sequences code for this CDR3. The J gene is TRBJ1-1, the V gene TRBV2; D uncertain. Germline-derived CDR1 and CDR2 are SNHLY and FYNNEI. Between the trimmed V and J ends, which lost 4 bases and 0 bases, there was a span of 3 bases. The CDR3 is 12 residues long. In DNA form, the CDR3 reads TGTGCCAGCAGTGGTATGAACACTGAAGCTTTCTTT. It codes for CASSGMNTEAFF.

V is TRBV6-6 and J is TRBJ2-1; TRBD2 is a possible D gene (6 bases). Germline V gene sequence: CDR1 MNHNY, CDR2 SVGAGI (reference sequence). The CDR3 has 14 amino acids. Deletions cut 0 bases from V and 5 bases from J, with 8 bases between. The CDR3 is CASSYSPGDNEQFF. As DNA, the CDR3 is TGTGCCAGCAGTTACTCGCCGGGAGACAATGAGCAGTTCTTC.

The rearrangement uses TRBV5-4 and TRBJ2-1; D is unclear. From germline, CDR1 is SGHNT and CDR2 YYREEE (reference sequence). Trimming shortened V by 0 bases and J by 2 bases, and 12 bases separated the two germline ends. This CDR3 has 16 residues. The DNA for the CDR3 is TGTGCCAGCAGCTTGGGGGCAAGCGTGCCCTACAATGAGCAGTTCTTC. It is translated as CASSLGASVPYNEQFF.

CDR3 in amino acids: CASRLGGTSTDTQYF. CDR3 DNA sequence: TGTGCCAGTAGACTCGGGGGTACTAGCACAGATACGCAGTATTTT. The J gene is TRBJ2-3, the V gene TRBV19; D might be TRBD2 (6 bases). This CDR3 has 15 amino acids. Germline V gene data show CDR1 as LNHDA and CDR2 as SQIVND (reference sequence). The V end was cut by 6 bases, the J end by 0 bases, with 13 bases between.

CDR3 coding DNA: TGTGCCAGCAGTGAATGGGGTCAGGGCTATGGCTACACCTTC. Protein sequence: CASSEWGQGYGYTF. The chain couples TRBV6-1 to TRBJ1-2; maybe TRBD1 (5 bases). With 2 bases removed from V and 4 bases from J, the gap between germline ends came to 11 bases. Germline V lookup: CDR1 MNHNS, CDR2 SASEGT. This CDR3 is 14 amino acids long.

With regard to this clone: Distinct nucleotide sequences in the sample also encode this CDR3. This chain connects TRBV30 to TRBJ1-3, with D perhaps matching TRBD1 (5 bases). V was cut by 5 bases and J by 1 base, with 6 bases left in between. This CDR3 region has 12 residues. Germline V gene sequence: CDR1 GTSNPN, CDR2 SVGIG (reference sequence). CDR3 amino acids: CAWGGSGNTIYF. CDR3 sequence (DNA): TGTGCCTGGGGGGGGTCTGGAAACACCATATATTTT.

The chain carries TRBV4-1 and TRBJ2-3; D remains ambiguous. This CDR3 is built from 16 residues. V dropped 2 bases and J dropped 2 bases, with 14 bases sitting between them. Germline V lookup: CDR1 MGHRA, CDR2 YSYEKL. CDR3 sequence: CASSQSPTQFTDTQYF. CDR3 DNA: TGCGCCAGCAGCCAAAGCCCAACACAATTCACAGATACGCAGTATTTT.

On this clone: This same CDR3 is encoded by further DNA sequences in the sample. This rearrangement joins TRBV5-1 to TRBJ1-4; D not resolved. Germline lookup yields CDR1 SGHRS and CDR2 YFSETQ. With 0 bases removed from V and 4 bases from J, the gap between germline ends came to 4 bases. The CDR3 consists of 13 residues. The CDR3 is CASSLGLNEKLFF. In DNA, the CDR3 is TGCGCCAGCAGCTTGGGACTTAATGAAAAACTGTTTTTT.

On this clone itself: One end of the junction fails to match germline, which may point to a read error. In DNA form, the CDR3 reads TGTGCCAGTAGTACGGACATTACCCCCTTCTTC. Protein product: CASSTDITPFF. The V call is TRBV19, the J call TRBJ1-2, with a tentative D call TRBD1 (5 bases). Germline assignment: CDR1 LNHDA and CDR2 SQIVND (reference sequence). The CDR3 sequence is 11 residues long.

The genes are TRBV30 and TRBJ1-4; the D is unclear. This CDR3 spans 14 amino acids. The germline V gene encodes CDR1 GTSNPN and CDR2 SVGIG (reference sequence). V lost 0 bases to trimming and J lost 15 bases, with 20 bases between them. This CDR3 reads CAWSVRNASVLVFF. The CDR3 nucleotides are TGTGCCTGGAGTGTACGGAACGCCTCTGTTCTGGTGTTTTTT.

This clone was recorded once. The chain combines TRBV27 with TRBJ2-7; 7 bases align to TRBD1. CDR3 length equals 11 residues. CDR1 and CDR2 from the germline V gene are MNHEY and SMNVEV (reference sequence). Trimming cost V 5 bases and J 7 bases; bases outside gene matches: 2. The CDR3 DNA follows: TGTGCCAGCAGTAAGACAGGGGAGCAGTACTTC. It yields the protein CASSKTGEQYF.

The chain carries TRBV9 and TRBJ2-3; no clear D gene. Germline CDR1 reads SGDLS; CDR2 reads YYNGEE. CDR3 size: 15 residues. V was cut by 0 bases and J by 6 bases, with 14 bases left in between. The CDR3 sequence: CASSVGGLTPDTQYF. Here the CDR3 DNA reads TGTGCCAGCAGCGTAGGTGGTTTAACCCCGGATACGCAGTATTTT.

A remark on this clone: Other DNA sequences of this sample code for an identical CDR3. This chain connects TRBV5-1 to TRBJ2-3; 13 positions match TRBD2. Germline V lookup: CDR1 SGHRS, CDR2 YFSETQ. The CDR3 totals 15 residues. J was trimmed by 5 bases and V by 4 bases; bases with no gene match: 4. The CDR3 loop reads CASSPGLAGRDTQYF. Here the CDR3 DNA reads TGCGCCAGCAGCCCGGGACTAGCGGGAAGAGATACGCAGTATTTT.

The rearrangement links TRBV25-1 to TRBJ2-2; D gene uncertain. Germline CDR1 is MGHDK and CDR2 is SYGVNS. CDR3 length: 14 residues. V lost 6 bases and J lost 6, with 14 bases in between. The CDR3 reads CASSPGPMSGELFF. DNA of the CDR3: TGTGCCAGCAGCCCGGGCCCAATGTCCGGGGAGCTGTTTTTT.

This rearrangement joins TRBV7-2 to TRBJ2-4; possible D gene TRBD1, 5 bases. Trimming took off 0 bases at V and 6 bases at J, with 12 bases between the two ends. CDR3 length: 15 residues. Looked up from germline, CDR1 is SGHTA and CDR2 is FQGNSA. CDR3 coding DNA: TGTGCCAGCAGCTTAGCGGAATGGCAGGGAAACATTCAGTACTTC. This gives the protein CASSLAEWQGNIQYF. The full variable domain, in which reference TRBV7-2 and TRBJ2-4 provide the parts outside the CDR3, is GAGVSQSPSNKVTEKGKDVELRCDPISGHTALYWYRQSLGQGLEFLIYFQGNSAPDKSGLPSDRFSAERTGGSVSTLTIQRTQQEDSAVYLCASSLAEWQGNIQYFGAGTRLSVL.

The CDR3, as DNA: TGCGCCAGCAGCTTGGCCCCATTAGGTGGGTCCGGGGAGCTGTTTTTT. This sequence encodes CASSLAPLGGSGELFF. This chain uses TRBV5-1 with TRBJ2-2; D not resolved. Germline assignment: CDR1 SGHRS and CDR2 YFSETQ. The CDR3 contains 16 residues. Trimming removed 0 bases at V and 6 bases at J, with 15 bases between. Full variable domain (outside the CDR3, taken from reference TRBV5-1 and TRBJ2-2): KAGVTQTPRYLIKTRGQQVTLSCSPISGHRSVSWYQQTPGQGLQFLFEYFSETQRNKGNFPGRFSGRQFSNSRSEMNVSTLELGDSALYLCASSLAPLGGSGELFFGEGSRLTVL.

This chain links TRBV25-1 with TRBJ2-7, with D possibly TRBD1 on 6 matching bases. CDR3 length equals 15 residues. With 2 bases removed from V and 3 bases from J, the gap between germline ends came to 14 bases. Germline CDR1 is MGHDK and CDR2 is SYGVNS. The CDR3: CASSELRDTDYEQYF. DNA for the CDR3: TGTGCCAGCAGTGAACTTAGGGACACAGACTACGAGCAGTACTTC.

The chain couples TRBV5-6 to TRBJ1-5; D uncertain. The CDR3 contains 12 residues. Trimming removed 3 bases at V and 6 bases at J, with 7 bases between. Germline lookup yields CDR1 SGHDT and CDR2 YYEEEE. The CDR3 here is CASSSPGQPQHF. The DNA of the CDR3 is TGTGCCAGCAGCTCCCCTGGTCAGCCCCAGCATTTT.

The V gene is TRBV18, the J gene TRBJ2-7; D remains unclear. The CDR3 is made up of 16 amino acids. Germline values: CDR1 KGHSH, CDR2 LQKENI. The ends were cut back, 6 bases at V and 0 bases at J, with 18 bases in the middle. The chain's CDR3 is CASSVRQEISSYEQYF. The CDR3 DNA follows: TGTGCCAGCTCGGTTCGGCAGGAAATAAGCTCCTACGAGCAGTACTTC. The full variable domain, rest sourced from reference TRBV18 and TRBJ2-7, is NAGVMQNPRHLVRRRGQEARLRCSPMKGHSHVYWYRQLPEEGLKFMVYLQKENIIDESGMPKERFSAEFPKEGPSILRIQQVVRGDSAAYFCASSVRQEISSYEQYFGPGTRLTVT.

This clone came up once. The gene calls are TRBV4-3 and TRBJ1-2, with unresolved D. Between the trimmed V and J ends, which lost 0 bases and 4 bases, there was a span of 15 bases. The CDR3 has 16 amino acids. Looked up from germline, CDR1 is LGHNA and CDR2 is YSLEER. CDR3 nucleotides: TGCGCCAGCAGCCAAGATCTTACATCGCCACTCTATGGCTACACCTTC. Amino acids: CASSQDLTSPLYGYTF.

The V call is TRBV7-2, the J call TRBJ2-7, with unresolved D. CDR1 SGHTA and CDR2 FQGNSA come from the germline V gene. Trimming took 2 bases from V and 2 from J, leaving 10 bases between them. The CDR3 is 14 residues long. As DNA, the CDR3 is TGTGCCAGCAGCTTAAGCTACCCACCCTACGAGCAGTACTTC. Its translation is CASSLSYPPYEQYF.

This chain joins TRBV19 and TRBJ2-7; D remains unclear. The CDR3 sequence is 13 residues long. Trimming shortened V by 2 bases and J by 2 bases, and 7 bases separated the two germline ends. Germline V CDR1 and CDR2: LNHDA, SQIVND (reference sequence). The CDR3: CASSITVTYEQYF. The DNA of the CDR3 is TGTGCCAGTAGTATAACAGTCACCTACGAGCAGTACTTC.

This sequence joins TRBV27 and TRBJ1-1; D is perhaps TRBD1 (5 bases). The V and J ends lost 5 bases and 1 base respectively, with 14 bases between them. The CDR3 consists of 15 residues. Germline loops: CDR1 MNHEY, CDR2 SMNVEV (reference sequence). DNA of the CDR3: TGTGCCAGCAGTCTCTACGGGGGAACGAACACTGAAGCTTTCTTT. Translated, it gives CASSLYGGTNTEAFF.